One and the same sample provided the 10 T cell receptor beta chains below, sequenced in a study of T cell changes during pregnancy in multiple sclerosis. The method was immunoSEQ multiplex PCR; TCRdb's version includes in-frame clones alone and lacks a portion of them. The table lists approximately 44,000 clones, 80% to 95% of them singletons, with 0.45% to 0.55% in the top ten. Sequencing was performed on CD4+ T cells from peripheral blood mononuclear cells, taken in the third trimester of pregnancy. Every receptor here comes from a female donor with multiple sclerosis, enrolled in a pregnancy study.

The chain carries TRBV30 and TRBJ2-1; D is perhaps TRBD2 (6 bases). Germline V gene sequence: CDR1 GTSNPN, CDR2 SVGIG (reference sequence). Trimming shortened V by 5 bases and J by 6 bases, and 14 bases separated the two germline ends. This CDR3 is built from 13 residues. Written as DNA, the CDR3 is TGTGCCTGGGCGGCTTCGGGGGTCAATGAGCAGTTCTTC. Its protein product is CAWAASGVNEQFF.

This clone was picked up one time. For the CDR3, the DNA is TGTGCCAGCAGCTTAGTCGTCCTAGCGGTAAACAATGAGCAGTTCTTC. This encodes CASSLVVLAVNNEQFF. This chain joins TRBV7-2 and TRBJ2-1; 7 bases map to TRBD2. The germline CDR1 and CDR2 sequences are SGHTA and FQGNSA. Germline trimming cut 1 base from V and 5 bases from J; bases unmatched to any gene: 8. This CDR3 has 16 amino acids.

The genes are TRBV18 and TRBJ1-1, with TRBD1 as a possible D gene (6 bases). CDR3 length: 15 residues. Germline-derived CDR1 and CDR2 are KGHSH and LQKENI. The V and J ends lost 6 bases and 5 bases respectively, with 19 bases between them. The CDR3 DNA reads TGTGCCAGCTCCCGGGGGGCAGGACTGAGGACTGAAGCTTTCTTT. Its protein product is CASSRGAGLRTEAFF.

The V and J genes are TRBV7-9 and TRBJ2-3, with 7 bases aligning to TRBD2. Germline assignment: CDR1 SEHNR and CDR2 FQNEAQ (reference sequence). The CDR3 consists of 16 residues. J gave up 4 bases and V 5 bases, and 12 bases lay outside the gene matches. The CDR3 here is CASSVSGREWADTQYF. CDR3 bases: TGTGCCAGCAGCGTTAGTGGGCGGGAGTGGGCAGATACGCAGTATTTT.

The chain combines TRBV7-9 with TRBJ1-2; D not resolved. Deletions cut 1 base from V and 11 bases from J, with 11 bases between. Germline CDR1 and CDR2: SEHNR and FQNEAQ (reference sequence). The CDR3 sequence is 12 residues long. CDR3 residues: CASSLVEGQYTF. Written as DNA, the CDR3 is TGTGCCAGCAGCTTAGTCGAGGGCCAGTACACCTTC.

This chain links TRBV7-2 with TRBJ2-7, with a possible D match to TRBD2 (6 bases). The germline V gene has CDR1 SGHTA and CDR2 FQGNSA. V lost 1 base and J lost 7, with 17 bases in between. This CDR3 has 15 residues. CDR3 in DNA: TGTGCCAGCAGCTTAGTCTCCGGGAGAGTGGAAGAGCAGTACTTC. Translated: CASSLVSGRVEEQYF.

J is TRBJ2-5 and V is TRBV5-1, with D possibly TRBD1 on 5 matching bases. V lost 6 bases and J lost 4, with 16 bases in between. Germline values: CDR1 SGHRS, CDR2 YFSETQ. This CDR3 has 14 amino acids. The CDR3 coding sequence is TGCGCCAGCACGGCCGGCAGGGATAGAGAGACCCAGTACTTC. Encoded protein: CASTAGRDRETQYF.

The CDR3 reads CASSGQHSNTEAFF. CDR3 sequence (DNA): TGTGCCAGCAGCGGACAGCACTCGAACACTGAAGCTTTCTTT. The chain links TRBV6-5 to TRBJ1-1, with D perhaps TRBD1 (6 bases). Per germline, CDR1 MNHEY and CDR2 SVGAGI. The CDR3 is 14 amino acids. Deletions cut 6 bases from V and 1 base from J, with 12 bases between.

V is TRBV6-1 and J is TRBJ1-4, with D maybe TRBD1 (5 bases). CDR3 length equals 15 residues. V was trimmed by 6 bases and J by 7 bases, leaving 18 bases between them. The V gene's germline CDR1 is MNHNS and CDR2 SASEGT. The CDR3: CASRISGGSGEKLFF. The DNA for the CDR3 is TGTGCCAGCAGGATTAGCGGGGGAAGCGGTGAAAAACTGTTTTTT.

The rearrangement uses TRBV14 and TRBJ2-3; D gene uncertain. The CDR3 has 20 amino acids. V was clipped by 0 bases and J by 1 base, with 23 bases between them. From germline, CDR1 is SGHDN and CDR2 FVKESK. Here the CDR3 reads CASSQDTLGRIAFGTDTQYF. CDR3 in DNA: TGTGCCAGCAGCCAAGACACATTGGGCAGGATCGCATTTGGCACAGATACGCAGTATTTT.